Sequencing of this T cell receptor (beta chain) was carried out in a study of response to subunit inactivated influenza vaccine. Study results and limitations: The authors suggested that few new T cells are recruited per seasonal influenza vaccination.

With 5 bases clipped from V and 6 bases from J, the junction kept 6 bases outside the gene matches. This CDR3 has 15 residues. TCRdb analysed the RT-PCR reads with MiXCR anew, one entry per CDR3 protein. This sample has more than 550,000 distinct CDR3 sequences, with about an eighth found just once. This clonotype was recorded at least ten times. Antigen: not known. The rearrangement joins TRBV12-3 or TRBV12-4 to TRBJ2-1; 11 positions match TRBD1. The starting material was PBMCs from blood, obtained on the day of vaccination. This TCR derives from a man in his fifties who received an inactivated influenza vaccine. The DNA for the CDR3 is TGTGCCAGCAGTGGAACCGGGACAGGGGGCAATGAGCAGTTCTTC. This encodes CASSGTGTGGNEQFF.